This TCR beta chain derives from a study of T cells in Graves' hyperthyroidism and ophthalmopathy. With 2 bases removed from V and 4 bases from J, the gap between germline ends came to 8 bases. The CDR3 runs 13 residues. Per the germline V gene, CDR1 is MNHEY and CDR2 is SVGAGI. Template material for amplifying TCR beta CDR3 regions consisted of RNA transcripts. The HTBI set primed first-round TCR CDR3 RT-PCR. One entry per CDR3 protein, called by TCRdb with MiXCR from the multiplex PCR reads. The sample has under 800,000 distinct CDR3 sequences, around 15% seen once; the top ten hold roughly 10%. The sample taken for sequencing was blood. The rearrangement links TRBV6-5 to TRBJ2-5; D perhaps matches TRBD1 (6 bases). This sequence originates from a woman between 18 and 29 years old with Graves' hyperthyroidism. The CDR3 loop reads CASSYRRGETQYF. The CDR3 nucleotides read TGTGCCAGCAGTTACCGCAGGGGAGAGACCCAGTACTTC.